This record looks at one T cell receptor beta chain sequence and its context. It lacks a known antigen. No quality values exist for individual bases; no much larger clone is one base distant. Based on the germline V gene, the CDR1 and CDR2 sequences are SGHTA and FQGNSA. V lost 5 bases and J lost 3 bases; the stretch between them is 10 bases long. The CDR3 numbers 13 residues from cysteine through phenylalanine. Solely the CDR3 DNA is kept, with 39 bases framed from the first base. This entry belongs to a study of identifying expanded T cells in peripheral blood (dated by TCRdb to between 2017 and 2020). Broadly, across the study: Technical replicates were generated by sequencing separate aliquots of the same genomic DNA pool, with four replicates compared pairwise. The paper's findings and limits, for the study overall: In all healthy donors, the variance in clone template counts between samples taken approximately 15 days apart rose significantly as total template count increased. The binomial model flagged around 1.1 differentially abundant clones between technical replicates, compared with roughly 15 over approximately two weeks and approximately 19 over approximately four weeks. It was expected by the authors that biological variance in healthy repertoires might increase further over much longer intervals, such as months to years. Both the number of clones called differentially abundant and the false-positive rate were significantly reduced by the beta-binomial model across all healthy-donor time intervals.

TCRbeta CDR3 regions were profiled by bias-controlled multiplex PCR amplification of genomic DNA with the immunoSEQ Assay. The published analysis was carried out like this. The absolute abundance of each unique TCRbeta CDR3 region was quantified after sequences were collapsed and filtered. Differential abundance was tested with two models: a binomial (Fisher-equivalent) model and a beta-binomial model that adds time-dependent variance fitted from healthy donors. Any clone with fewer than 5 combined templates was excluded, and a clone was called differentially abundant if its Benjamini-Hochberg FDR was below 0.01. In the beta-binomial model, variance was expressed as a function of the total template count across the two samples, in the form v = (b*log(k)+a)^2. TCRdb limited this immuneACCESS table to in-frame rearrangements with V and J called. A share of clones is missing; checked studies link under half to unresolved V genes, and the rest is unexplained. For V, J and clone size, that table is used; D and trimming come from the DNA. In all, the sample holds 90,000 or so clones, and roughly 86% of those were seen once. Of the sample, 4.5% to 7% is held by the ten largest clones.

No immune events, such as infections, were documented for the healthy donors during the collection period. To calibrate time-dependent variance in a beta-binomial model of T-cell clone differential abundance, blood repertoires from healthy donors were used as a training cohort. The training cohort included approximately 10 healthy donors, of whom 3 were female and 7 were male. The donors were between roughly 29 and 65 years old, with an average age of about 47 years. Whole blood, obtained from a commercial supplier, was collected from each healthy donor at three time points spaced approximately two weeks apart. Genomic DNA was extracted from unsorted whole blood for immunosequencing.

The sequenced material came from blood. This chain joins TRBV7-2 to TRBJ1-1; no D gene is confidently identified. The TCR comes from a person between 18 and 75 years old in good health. The DNA sequence reads TGTGCCAGCAGCCCCGACACCTACACTGAAGCTTTCTTT. This encodes CASSPDTYTEAFF.